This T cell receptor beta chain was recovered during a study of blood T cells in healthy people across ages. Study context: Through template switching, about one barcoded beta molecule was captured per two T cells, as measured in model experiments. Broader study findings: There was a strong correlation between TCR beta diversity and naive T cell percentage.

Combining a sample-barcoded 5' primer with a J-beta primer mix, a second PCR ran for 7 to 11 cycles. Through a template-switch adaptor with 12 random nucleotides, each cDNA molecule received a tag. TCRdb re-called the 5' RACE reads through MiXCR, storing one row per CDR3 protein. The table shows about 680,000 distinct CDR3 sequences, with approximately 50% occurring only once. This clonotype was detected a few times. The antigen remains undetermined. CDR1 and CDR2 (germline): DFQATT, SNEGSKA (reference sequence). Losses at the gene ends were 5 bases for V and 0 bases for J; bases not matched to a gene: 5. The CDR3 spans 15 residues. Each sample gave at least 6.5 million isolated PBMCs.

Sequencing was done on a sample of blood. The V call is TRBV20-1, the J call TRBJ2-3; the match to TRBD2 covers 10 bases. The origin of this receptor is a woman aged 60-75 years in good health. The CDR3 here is CSALWTSGSTDTQYF. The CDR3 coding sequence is TGCAGTGCTCTATGGACTAGCGGAAGCACAGATACGCAGTATTTT.